The 3 T cell receptor beta chains below all came from one sample that was sequenced in a study of blood T cell repertoires in COVID-19. Sequencing used immunoSEQ multiplex PCR; TCRdb keeps in-frame clones, though not all of them. The sample has approximately 360,000 clones; almost 90% are singletons. The sample comprised peripheral blood. Every receptor here comes from a man aged 18 to 35 with active or convalescent COVID-19.

The chain has TRBV6-1 and TRBJ2-7, with D perhaps matching TRBD1 (6 bases). This CDR3 contains 14 residues. V lost 3 bases and J lost 4, with 13 bases in between. CDR1 MNHNS and CDR2 SASEGT come from the germline V gene. CDR3 sequence reads: CASSDPDSIYEQYF. CDR3 bases: TGTGCCAGCAGTGACCCGGACAGTATTTACGAGCAGTACTTC.

The chain carries TRBV6-5 and TRBJ2-4; 9 bases fit TRBD1. Germline CDR1 is MNHEY and CDR2 is SVGAGI. The CDR3 consists of 14 residues. Trimming removed 5 bases from V and 4 bases from J; junction bases left unmatched: 3. The CDR3 loop is CASSPGTGKNIQYF. The CDR3 DNA is TGTGCCAGCAGTCCAGGGACAGGGAAAAACATTCAGTACTTC.

This chain connects TRBV12-3 or TRBV12-4 to TRBJ1-4; possibly TRBD1 for D (5 bases). The CDR3 is made up of 13 amino acids. V shed 5 bases and J shed 8 bases, with 12 bases lying between them. CDR3 nucleotide sequence: TGTGCCAGCAGTCGTGACAGTGGGGAAAAACTGTTTTTT. The encoded protein is CASSRDSGEKLFF.